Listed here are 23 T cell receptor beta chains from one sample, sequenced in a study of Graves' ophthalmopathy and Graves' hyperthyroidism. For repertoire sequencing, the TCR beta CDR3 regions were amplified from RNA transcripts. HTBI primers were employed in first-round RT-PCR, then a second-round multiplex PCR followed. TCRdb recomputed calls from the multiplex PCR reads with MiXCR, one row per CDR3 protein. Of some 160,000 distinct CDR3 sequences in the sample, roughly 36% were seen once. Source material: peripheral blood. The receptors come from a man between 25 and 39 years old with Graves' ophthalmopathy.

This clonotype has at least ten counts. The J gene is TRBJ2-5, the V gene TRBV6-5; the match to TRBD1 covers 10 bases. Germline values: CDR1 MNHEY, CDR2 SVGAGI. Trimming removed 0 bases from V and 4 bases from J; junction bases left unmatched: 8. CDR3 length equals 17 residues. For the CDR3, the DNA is TGTGCCAGCAGTTACTCAAGACAGGGGGCGTATGGAGAGACCCAGTACTTC. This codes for CASSYSRQGAYGETQYF.

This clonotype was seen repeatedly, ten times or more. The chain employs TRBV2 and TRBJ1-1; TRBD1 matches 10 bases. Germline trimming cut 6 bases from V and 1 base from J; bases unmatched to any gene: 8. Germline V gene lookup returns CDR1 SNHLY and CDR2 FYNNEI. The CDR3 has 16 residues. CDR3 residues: CASRDRGGQWNTEAFF. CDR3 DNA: TGTGCCAGCAGGGACAGGGGGGGTCAATGGAACACTGAAGCTTTCTTT. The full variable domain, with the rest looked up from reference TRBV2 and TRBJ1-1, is EPEVTQTPSHQVTQMGQEVILRCVPISNHLYFYWYRQILGQKVEFLVSFYNNEISEKSEIFDDQFSVERPDGSNFTLKIRSTKLEDSAMYFCASRDRGGQWNTEAFFGQGTRLTVV.

This chain's CDR3 is CASSLGGGSGYEQYF. As DNA, the CDR3 is TGTGCCAGCAGCTTAGGGGGAGGGTCGGGTTACGAGCAGTACTTC. The V and J genes are TRBV7-3 and TRBJ2-7; 7 bases are a match to TRBD2. Losses at the gene ends were 2 bases for V and 4 bases for J; bases not matched to a gene: 8. The CDR3 sequence is 15 residues long. Germline V CDR1 and CDR2: SGHTA, FQGTGA.

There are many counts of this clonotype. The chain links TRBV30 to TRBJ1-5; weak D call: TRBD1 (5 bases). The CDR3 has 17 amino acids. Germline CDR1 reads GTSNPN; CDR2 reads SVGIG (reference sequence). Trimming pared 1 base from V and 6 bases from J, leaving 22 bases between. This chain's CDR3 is CAWSALKWDPRGQPQHF. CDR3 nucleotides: TGTGCCTGGAGTGCCCTAAAATGGGACCCACGGGGTCAGCCCCAGCATTTT.

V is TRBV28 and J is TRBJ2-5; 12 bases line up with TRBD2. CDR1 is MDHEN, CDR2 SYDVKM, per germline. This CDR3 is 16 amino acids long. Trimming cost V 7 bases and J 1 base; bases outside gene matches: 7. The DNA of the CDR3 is TGTGCCAGCATCCAGGGGACTAGCGGGTTCCAAGAGACCCAGTACTTC. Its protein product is CASIQGTSGFQETQYF.

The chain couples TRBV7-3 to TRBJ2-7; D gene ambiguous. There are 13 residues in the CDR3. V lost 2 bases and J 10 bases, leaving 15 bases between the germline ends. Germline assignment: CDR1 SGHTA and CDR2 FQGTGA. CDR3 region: CASSLAWRRPQYF. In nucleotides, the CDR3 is TGTGCCAGCAGCTTAGCATGGCGCAGACCACAGTACTTC.

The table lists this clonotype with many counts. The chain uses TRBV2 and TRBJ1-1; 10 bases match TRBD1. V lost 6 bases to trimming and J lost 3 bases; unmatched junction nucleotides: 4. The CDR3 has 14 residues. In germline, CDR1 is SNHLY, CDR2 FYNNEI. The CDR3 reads CASRPGQGYTEAFF. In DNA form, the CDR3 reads TGTGCCAGCAGACCGGGACAGGGGTACACTGAAGCTTTCTTT.

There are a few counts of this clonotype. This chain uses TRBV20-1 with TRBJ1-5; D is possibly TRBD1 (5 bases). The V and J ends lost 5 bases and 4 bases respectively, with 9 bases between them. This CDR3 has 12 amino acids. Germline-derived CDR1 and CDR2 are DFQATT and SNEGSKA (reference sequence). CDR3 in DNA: TGCAGTGCTCGACAGCCTAATCAGCCCCAGCATTTT. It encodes CSARQPNQPQHF.

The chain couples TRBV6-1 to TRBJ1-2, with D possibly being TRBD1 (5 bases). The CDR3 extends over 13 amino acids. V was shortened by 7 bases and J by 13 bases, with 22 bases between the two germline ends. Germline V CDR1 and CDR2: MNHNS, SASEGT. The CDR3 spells CASTQKYRDESTF. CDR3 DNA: TGTGCCAGCACCCAGAAATACCGGGACGAAAGCACCTTC.

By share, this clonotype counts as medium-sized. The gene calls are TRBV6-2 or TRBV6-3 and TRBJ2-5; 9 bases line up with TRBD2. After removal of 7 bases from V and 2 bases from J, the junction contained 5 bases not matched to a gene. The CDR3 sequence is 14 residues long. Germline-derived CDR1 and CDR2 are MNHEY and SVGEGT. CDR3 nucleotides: TGTGCCAGCAACCTAGCGGGATCACAAGAGACCCAGTACTTC. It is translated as CASNLAGSQETQYF.

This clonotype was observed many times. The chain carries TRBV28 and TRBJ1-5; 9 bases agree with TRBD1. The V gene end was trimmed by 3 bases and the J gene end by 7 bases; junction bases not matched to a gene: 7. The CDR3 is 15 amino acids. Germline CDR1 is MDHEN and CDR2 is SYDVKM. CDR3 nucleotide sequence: TGTGCCAGCAGTTTGGGGACAGGGCTGAGCCAGCCCCAGCATTTT. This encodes CASSLGTGLSQPQHF.

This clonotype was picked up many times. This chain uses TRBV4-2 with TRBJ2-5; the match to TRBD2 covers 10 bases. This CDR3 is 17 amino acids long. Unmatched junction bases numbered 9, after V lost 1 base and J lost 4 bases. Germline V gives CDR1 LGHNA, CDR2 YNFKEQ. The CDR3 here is CASSQVRASGRGETQYF. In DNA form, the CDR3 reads TGTGCCAGCAGCCAAGTAAGGGCTAGCGGGAGAGGAGAGACCCAGTACTTC.

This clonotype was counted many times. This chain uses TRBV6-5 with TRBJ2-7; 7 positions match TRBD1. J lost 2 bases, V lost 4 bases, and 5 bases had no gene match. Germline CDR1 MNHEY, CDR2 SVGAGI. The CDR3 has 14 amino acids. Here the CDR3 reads CASSSPGTAYEQYF. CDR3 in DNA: TGTGCCAGCAGTTCCCCCGGGACAGCCTACGAGCAGTACTTC.

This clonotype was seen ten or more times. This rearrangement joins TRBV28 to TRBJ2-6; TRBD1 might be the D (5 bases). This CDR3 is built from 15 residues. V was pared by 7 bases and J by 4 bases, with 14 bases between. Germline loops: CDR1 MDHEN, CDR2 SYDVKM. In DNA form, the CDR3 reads TGTGCCAGCACCTCAGGGTCGAGGGGGGCCAACGTCCTGACTTTC. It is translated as CASTSGSRGANVLTF.

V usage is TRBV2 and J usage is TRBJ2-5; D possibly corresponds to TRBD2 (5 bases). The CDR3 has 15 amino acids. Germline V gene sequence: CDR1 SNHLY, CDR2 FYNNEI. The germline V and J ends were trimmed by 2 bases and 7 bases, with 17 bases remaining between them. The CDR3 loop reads CASSESGLQVGTQYF. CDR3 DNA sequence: TGTGCCAGCAGTGAATCTGGACTCCAGGTCGGGACCCAGTACTTC.

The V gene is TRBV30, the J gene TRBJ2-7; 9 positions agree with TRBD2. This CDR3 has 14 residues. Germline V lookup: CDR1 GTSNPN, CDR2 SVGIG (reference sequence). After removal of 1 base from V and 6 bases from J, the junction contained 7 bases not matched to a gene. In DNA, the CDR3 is TGTGCCTGGAGTGACAGGCTAGCGGGATTCGAGCAGTACTTC. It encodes CAWSDRLAGFEQYF. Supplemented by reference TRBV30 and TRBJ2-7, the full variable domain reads SQTIHQWPATLVQPVGSPLSLECTVEGTSNPNLYWYRQAAGRGLQLLFYSVGIGQISSEVPQNLSASRPQDRQFILSSKKLLLSDSGFYLCAWSDRLAGFEQYFGPGTRLTVT.

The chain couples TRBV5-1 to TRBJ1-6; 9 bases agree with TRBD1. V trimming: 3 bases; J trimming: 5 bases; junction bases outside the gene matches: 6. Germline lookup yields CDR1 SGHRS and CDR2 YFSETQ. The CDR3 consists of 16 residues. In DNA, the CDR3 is TGCGCCAGCAGCTCCCGCCGGGACAGGGATAATTCACCCCTCCACTTT. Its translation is CASSSRRDRDNSPLHF.

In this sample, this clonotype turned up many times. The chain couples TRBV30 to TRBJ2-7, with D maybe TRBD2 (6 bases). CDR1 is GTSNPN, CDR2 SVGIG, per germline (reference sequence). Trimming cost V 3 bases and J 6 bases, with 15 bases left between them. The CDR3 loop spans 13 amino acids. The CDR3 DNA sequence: TGTGCCTGGAGCAGGTCCTCGGGGGTCGAGCAGTACTTC. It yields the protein CAWSRSSGVEQYF.

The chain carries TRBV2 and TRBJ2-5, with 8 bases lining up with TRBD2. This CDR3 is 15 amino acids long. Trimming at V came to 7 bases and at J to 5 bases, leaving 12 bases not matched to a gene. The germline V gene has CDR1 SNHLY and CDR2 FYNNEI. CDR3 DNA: TGTGCCAGCATCCCTAGCGGGTGGGGAGGGGAGACCCAGTACTTC. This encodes CASIPSGWGGETQYF.

CDR3 sequence: CASRPTGTSASYEQYF. CDR3 DNA sequence: TGTGCCAGCAGGCCTACCGGGACTAGCGCTTCCTACGAGCAGTACTTC. The gene calls are TRBV6-2 or TRBV6-3 and TRBJ2-7, with 10 bases matching TRBD2. Germline V gene lookup returns CDR1 MNHEY and CDR2 SVGEGT. CDR3 size: 16 residues. With V trimmed by 6 bases and J by 1 base, 9 bases remained unmatched.

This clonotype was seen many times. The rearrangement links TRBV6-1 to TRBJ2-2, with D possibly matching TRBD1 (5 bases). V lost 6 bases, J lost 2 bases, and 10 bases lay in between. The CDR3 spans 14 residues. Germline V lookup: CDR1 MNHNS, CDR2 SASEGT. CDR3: CASRGDVNTGELFF. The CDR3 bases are TGTGCCAGCAGAGGGGATGTTAACACCGGGGAGCTGTTTTTT.

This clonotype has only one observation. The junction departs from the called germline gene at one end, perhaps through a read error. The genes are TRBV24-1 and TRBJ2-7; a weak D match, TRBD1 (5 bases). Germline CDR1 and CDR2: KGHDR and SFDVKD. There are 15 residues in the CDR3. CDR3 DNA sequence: TGTGCCAGCAGTTTGGATGGGGCATTTTCCTACGAGCAGTACTTC. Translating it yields CASSLDGAFSYEQYF.

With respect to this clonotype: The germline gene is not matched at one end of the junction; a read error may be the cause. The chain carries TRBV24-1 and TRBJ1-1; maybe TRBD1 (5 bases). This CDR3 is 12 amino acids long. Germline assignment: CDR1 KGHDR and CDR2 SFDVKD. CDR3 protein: CATSDLGTGAFF. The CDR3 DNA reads TGTGCCACCAGTGATTTGGGGACTGGAGCTTTCTTT.